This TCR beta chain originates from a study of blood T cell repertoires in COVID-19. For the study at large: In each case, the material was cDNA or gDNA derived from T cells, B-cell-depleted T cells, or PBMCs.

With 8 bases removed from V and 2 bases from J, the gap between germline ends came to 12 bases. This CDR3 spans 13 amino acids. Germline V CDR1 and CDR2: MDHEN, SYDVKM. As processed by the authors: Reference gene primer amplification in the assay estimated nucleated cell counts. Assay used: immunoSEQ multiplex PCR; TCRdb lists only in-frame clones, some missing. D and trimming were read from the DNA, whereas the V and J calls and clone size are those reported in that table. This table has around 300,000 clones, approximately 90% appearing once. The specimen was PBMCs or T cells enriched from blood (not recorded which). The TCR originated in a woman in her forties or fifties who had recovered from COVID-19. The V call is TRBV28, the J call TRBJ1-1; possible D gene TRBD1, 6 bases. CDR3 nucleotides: TGTGCCAGCCAACAGGGTGCAAACACTGAAGCTTTCTTT. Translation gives CASQQGANTEAFF.